The source of this TCR beta chain is a study of CD8 T cells in ankylosing spondylitis. Findings and limits, study-wide: Previous work reported some of these motif variants in the synovial fluid and blood of reactive arthritis. Significantly higher representation of disease-linked clones was reported for matched ankylosing spondylitis synovial fluid.

CDR1 KGHSH and CDR2 LQKENI come from the germline V gene. The CDR3 extends over 18 amino acids. J was trimmed by 4 bases and V by 6 bases; bases with no gene match: 14. Construction of TCR beta libraries was performed using quantitative 5'-RACE with molecular barcodes. TCRdb reprocessed the 5' RACE reads with MiXCR, giving one entry per CDR3 protein. Of fewer than 350,000 distinct CDR3 sequences in the sample, around a tenth were seen once. A remark on this clonotype: Antigen unknown.

This chain connects TRBV18 to TRBJ2-1, with 11 nucleotides matching TRBD2. The sample consisted of blood, either unsorted or a sorted T cell fraction (not recorded which). The source of this sequence is a female donor with ankylosing spondylitis or in good health (not recorded which). This chain's CDR3 is CASSRAGTGLAVYNEQFF. Written as DNA, the CDR3 is TGTGCCAGCTCCCGAGCTGGTACGGGACTAGCGGTTTACAATGAGCAGTTCTTC.